This TCR beta chain was documented in a study of T cell changes during pregnancy in multiple sclerosis. Some clones are missing from TCRdb's copy, which holds only in-frame ones; the method was immunoSEQ multiplex PCR. The sample includes 95,000 to 150,000 clones, approximately 93% of them seen just once. Looked up from germline, CDR1 is SEHNR and CDR2 is FQNEAQ (reference sequence). V lost 5 bases, J lost 10 bases, and 14 bases stayed unmatched. This CDR3 is built from 16 residues. This chain joins TRBV7-9 and TRBJ2-1, with TRBD2 identical over 10 bases. Here the sequenced sample was peripheral blood, taken before pregnancy. The clonotype comes from a female donor with multiple sclerosis, enrolled in a pregnancy study. CDR3 bases: TGTGCCAGCAGCCGTCCCCCAGCGGGGGGGCCAAAGGAGCAGTTCTTC. Residues: CASSRPPAGGPKEQFF.